The 9 T cell receptor beta chains presented below share a single source sample, sequenced in a study of blood T cell repertoires in COVID-19. The data were produced by immunoSEQ multiplex PCR, yet TCRdb's version contains in-frame clones alone and is incomplete. The sample records approximately 390,000 clones, 87% being singletons. Sequenced material: PBMCs or T cells enriched from blood (not recorded which). The receptors derive from a woman aged 45-65 years who had recovered from COVID-19.

The chain links TRBV3-1 (or the pseudogene TRBV3-2) to TRBJ2-5, with TRBD2 matching over 10 bases. J gave up 8 bases and V 2 bases, and 11 bases lay outside the gene matches. The CDR3 covers 16 residues. The germline V gene encodes CDR1 LGHDT and CDR2 YNNKEL (reference sequence). This CDR3 reads CASSQFNRLAGLTQYF. Written as DNA, the CDR3 is TGTGCCAGCAGCCAATTTAACCGACTAGCGGGTTTAACCCAGTACTTC.

This chain uses TRBV11-2 with TRBJ1-2; D possibly corresponds to TRBD1 (5 bases). With 5 bases removed from V and 5 bases from J, the gap between germline ends came to 9 bases. CDR1 is SGHAT, CDR2 FQNNGV, per germline. The CDR3 spans 12 residues. In DNA, the CDR3 is TGTGCCAGCAGCCCCCAGGGATATGGCTACACCTTC. Its translation is CASSPQGYGYTF.

The genes are TRBV19 and TRBJ1-1; D is perhaps TRBD1 (5 bases). Germline CDR1 LNHDA, CDR2 SQIVND (reference sequence). CDR3 length: 15 amino acids. V was cut by 4 bases and J by 1 base, with 13 bases left in between. CDR3 in amino acids: CASSRRSGGNTEAFF. CDR3 nucleotide sequence: TGTGCCAGTAGTAGGCGGTCGGGGGGGAACACTGAAGCTTTCTTT.

This rearrangement joins TRBV4-1 to TRBJ1-5; 11 nucleotides agree with TRBD1. This CDR3 region has 16 residues. Trimming cost V 3 bases and J 7 bases; bases outside gene matches: 8. Germline V gene lookup returns CDR1 MGHRA and CDR2 YSYEKL. As DNA, the CDR3 is TGCGCCAGCAGCCACTTGGACAGGGGGCTGGAACAGCCCCAGCATTTT. Its protein is CASSHLDRGLEQPQHF.

J is TRBJ1-1 and V is TRBV2; D is unresolved. Germline values: CDR1 SNHLY, CDR2 FYNNEI. This CDR3 has 15 residues. V lost 1 base, J lost 6 bases, and 15 bases lay in between. In DNA, the CDR3 is TGTGCCAGCAGTGAAGGGCGTGGCCAGAGGGCTGAAGCTTTCTTT. It is translated as CASSEGRGQRAEAFF.

The chain has TRBV30 and TRBJ1-6; TRBD1 agrees at 8 bases. J lost 7 bases, V lost 1 base, and 3 bases had no gene match. The CDR3 has 14 amino acids. The V gene's germline CDR1 is GTSNPN and CDR2 SVGIG (reference sequence). CDR3 sequence reads: CAWSGPGGNSPLHF. The CDR3, as DNA: TGTGCCTGGAGTGGCCCAGGGGGCAATTCACCCCTCCACTTT.

The chain joins TRBV11-2 to TRBJ2-7, with 9 nucleotides matching TRBD2. CDR1 and CDR2 (germline): SGHAT, FQNNGV. The CDR3 is 16 amino acids. Unmatched junction bases numbered 9, after V lost 0 bases and J lost 6 bases. CDR3 residues: CASSLDPGGGASEQYF. Here the CDR3 DNA reads TGTGCCAGCAGCTTAGATCCTGGCGGGGGGGCCTCCGAGCAGTACTTC.

The rearrangement joins TRBV7-2 to TRBJ1-6; D gene unclear. The CDR3 loop spans 16 amino acids. The germline V gene has CDR1 SGHTA and CDR2 FQGNSA. The V gene lost 2 bases and the J gene lost 0 bases, with 8 bases spanning the gap. The CDR3 coding sequence is TGTGCCAGCAGCTTAACACCAAGCTCCTATAATTCACCCCTCCACTTT. It translates to CASSLTPSSYNSPLHF. The variable domain in full, completed from reference TRBV7-2 and TRBJ1-6, reads GAGVSQSPSNKVTEKGKDVELRCDPISGHTALYWYRQSLGQGLEFLIYFQGNSAPDKSGLPSDRFSAERTGGSVSTLTIQRTQQEDSAVYLCASSLTPSSYNSPLHFGNGTRLTVT.

The rearrangement uses TRBV28 and TRBJ1-1; D call uncertain. The CDR3 has 13 amino acids. Trimming took 6 bases from V and 0 from J, leaving 8 bases between them. CDR1 and CDR2 (germline): MDHEN, SYDVKM. The CDR3 DNA follows: TGTGCCAGCAGCCAATTCATGAACACTGAAGCTTTCTTT. This translates into CASSQFMNTEAFF.